A selection of T cell receptor beta chains follows, all from one sample in a study of T cells in Graves' hyperthyroidism and ophthalmopathy. TCRdb reprocessed the multiplex PCR reads with MiXCR, giving one entry per CDR3 protein. The sample includes around 380,000 distinct CDR3 sequences, about 13% of them seen just once. Sequenced: blood. Source of these receptors: a man aged 25 to 40 with Graves' hyperthyroidism that later progressed to Graves' ophthalmopathy. Each CDR3 is given with its conserved first and last residue. A D gene is named only where the DNA matches it firmly. The size field is filled for only some rows; it gives once, few, many or a size class.

D gene: TRBD1
V gene: TRBV5-1
clone size: few
J gene: TRBJ1-1
CDR3 protein: CASSYPRGGWDTEAFF
CDR3 DNA: TGCGCCAGCAGCTACCCCCGAGGGGGCTGGGACACTGAAGCTTTCTTT

D gene: .
V gene: TRBV5-1
clone size: many
J gene: TRBJ2-2
CDR3 protein: CASSLVPGANTGELFF
CDR3 DNA: TGCGCCAGCAGCTTGGTCCCGGGAGCGAACACCGGGGAGCTGTTTTTT

D gene: .
V gene: TRBV7-8
clone size: many
J gene: TRBJ2-5
CDR3 protein: CASSSGRLQETQYF
CDR3 DNA: TGTGCCAGCAGCTCAGGGAGGTTGCAAGAGACCCAGTACTTC

D gene: TRBD2
V gene: TRBV12-3/TRBV12-4
clone size: few
J gene: TRBJ2-2
CDR3 protein: CASRSTSGYTGELFF
CDR3 DNA: TGTGCCAGCAGATCGACTAGCGGATACACCGGGGAGCTGTTTTTT

D gene: .
V gene: TRBV7-6
clone size: many
J gene: TRBJ1-3
CDR3 protein: CASSLVQDGGNTIYF
CDR3 DNA: TGTGCCAGCAGCTTAGTGCAGGACGGAGGAAACACCATATATTTT

D gene: .
V gene: TRBV20-1
clone size: few
J gene: TRBJ2-2
CDR3 protein: CSVGSPLYTGELFF
CDR3 DNA: TGCAGTGTTGGATCCCCACTATACACCGGGGAGCTGTTTTTT

D gene: TRBD2
V gene: TRBV6-5
clone size: .
J gene: TRBJ2-3
CDR3 protein: CASSYSTLAGSTDTQYF
CDR3 DNA: TGTGCCAGCAGTTACTCGACCCTAGCGGGGAGCACAGATACGCAGTATTTT

D gene: TRBD2
V gene: TRBV5-1
clone size: many
J gene: TRBJ2-7
CDR3 protein: CASSLEPSGGFEQYF
CDR3 DNA: TGCGCCAGCAGCTTGGAACCTAGCGGGGGTTTCGAGCAGTACTTC

D gene: TRBD1
V gene: TRBV7-9
clone size: many
J gene: TRBJ1-4
CDR3 protein: CASSSRQGSEKLFF
CDR3 DNA: TGTGCCAGCAGCTCCCGACAGGGTAGTGAAAAACTGTTTTTT

D gene: TRBD2
V gene: TRBV5-4
clone size: many
J gene: TRBJ2-5
CDR3 protein: CASSLSRGGQETQYF
CDR3 DNA: TGTGCCAGCAGCTTGAGCCGGGGGGGGCAAGAGACCCAGTACTTC

D gene: TRBD2
V gene: TRBV12-3/TRBV12-4
clone size: many
J gene: TRBJ2-3
CDR3 protein: CASRSAGGTDTQYF
CDR3 DNA: TGTGCCAGCAGGTCAGCGGGAGGCACAGATACGCAGTATTTT

D gene: TRBD1
V gene: TRBV7-3
clone size: many
J gene: TRBJ2-3
CDR3 protein: CASSLTGASTDTQYF
CDR3 DNA: TGTGCCAGCAGTTTAACAGGGGCTAGCACAGATACGCAGTATTTT

D gene: .
V gene: TRBV4-1
clone size: .
J gene: TRBJ2-7
CDR3 protein: CASSRASLSPRDEQYF
CDR3 DNA: TGCGCCAGCAGCCGAGCGTCCCTGAGCCCAAGGGACGAGCAGTACTTC

D gene: .
V gene: TRBV12-3/TRBV12-4
clone size: many
J gene: TRBJ1-1
CDR3 protein: CASSTNMAEAFF
CDR3 DNA: TGTGCCAGCAGTACCAATATGGCCGAAGCTTTCTTT

D gene: .
V gene: TRBV6-1
clone size: many
J gene: TRBJ1-1
CDR3 protein: CASSEMGTQTIGTEAFF
CDR3 DNA: TGTGCCAGCAGTGAGATGGGGACACAAACAATAGGGACTGAAGCTTTCTTT

D gene: .
V gene: TRBV29-1
clone size: .
J gene: TRBJ1-2
CDR3 protein: CSVEGNGYTF
CDR3 DNA: TGCAGCGTTGAAGGGAATGGCTACACCTTC

D gene: .
V gene: TRBV20-1
clone size: few
J gene: TRBJ1-5
CDR3 protein: CSARARDGQPQHF
CDR3 DNA: TGCAGTGCTAGGGCCAGGGATGGGCAGCCCCAGCATTTT

D gene: .
V gene: TRBV7-2
clone size: .
J gene: TRBJ2-6
CDR3 protein: CASSGPTPAPGANVLTF
CDR3 DNA: TGTGCCAGCAGTGGCCCCACTCCGGCCCCTGGGGCCAACGTCCTGACTTTC

D gene: .
V gene: TRBV27
clone size: many
J gene: TRBJ1-5
CDR3 protein: CASSLSLGWPQHF
CDR3 DNA: TGTGCCAGCAGTTTATCCTTAGGGTGGCCCCAGCATTTT

D gene: .
V gene: TRBV5-1
clone size: .
J gene: TRBJ2-5
CDR3 protein: CASSLDKGQETQYF
CDR3 DNA: TGCGCCAGCAGCCTGGACAAGGGCCAAGAGACCCAGTACTTC

D gene: TRBD1
V gene: TRBV18
clone size: .
J gene: TRBJ1-3
CDR3 protein: CASSPPSDRAGLIYF
CDR3 DNA: TGTGCCAGCTCACCACCTTCGGACAGGGCCGGTCTCATATATTTT

D gene: .
V gene: TRBV12-3/TRBV12-4
clone size: .
J gene: TRBJ1-1
CDR3 protein: CASRQGRRGPEAFF
CDR3 DNA: TGTGCCAGCAGACAAGGCCGGCGGGGCCCTGAAGCTTTCTTT

D gene: .
V gene: TRBV15
clone size: few
J gene: TRBJ2-3
CDR3 protein: CATSRVMGSTDTQYF
CDR3 DNA: TGTGCCACCAGCAGAGTAATGGGATCCACAGATACGCAGTATTTT

D gene: .
V gene: TRBV7-9
clone size: many
J gene: TRBJ2-7
CDR3 protein: CASTDAGYEQYF
CDR3 DNA: TGTGCCAGCACCGACGCCGGCTACGAGCAGTACTTC

D gene: .
V gene: TRBV24-1
clone size: many
J gene: TRBJ2-1
CDR3 protein: CATSHGGFSYNEQFF
CDR3 DNA: TGTGCCACCAGCCACGGAGGGTTCTCCTACAATGAGCAGTTCTTC

D gene: TRBD2
V gene: TRBV27
clone size: many
J gene: TRBJ2-1
CDR3 protein: CASSNSGGSYNEQFF
CDR3 DNA: TGTGCCAGCAGTAATAGCGGGGGTTCCTACAATGAGCAGTTCTTC

D gene: .
V gene: TRBV7-2
clone size: many
J gene: TRBJ2-1
CDR3 protein: CASSLSGYSYNEQFF
CDR3 DNA: TGTGCCAGCAGCTTATCGGGGTACTCCTACAATGAGCAGTTCTTC

D gene: TRBD2
V gene: TRBV13
clone size: .
J gene: TRBJ2-2
CDR3 protein: CASSLCGGGIYIANTGELFF
CDR3 DNA: TGTGCCAGCAGCTTATGCGGGGGGGGTATCTATATCGCGAACACCGGGGAGCTGTTTTTT

D gene: .
V gene: TRBV19
clone size: few
J gene: TRBJ2-2
CDR3 protein: CATKPPPGTQRPGELFF
CDR3 DNA: TGTGCCACTAAACCTCCCCCCGGGACGCAGAGACCCGGGGAGCTGTTTTTT

D gene: TRBD2
V gene: TRBV19
clone size: few
J gene: TRBJ2-2
CDR3 protein: CASSIDGLADVTGELFF
CDR3 DNA: TGTGCCAGTAGTATAGATGGGCTAGCGGACGTCACCGGGGAGCTGTTTTTT

D gene: TRBD1
V gene: TRBV4-2
clone size: .
J gene: TRBJ2-1
CDR3 protein: CASSQPQGVNEQFF
CDR3 DNA: TGTGCCAGCAGCCAACCCCAGGGGGTCAATGAGCAGTTCTTC

D gene: TRBD2
V gene: TRBV7-9
clone size: .
J gene: TRBJ2-7
CDR3 protein: CASSPQDSGVSYEQYF
CDR3 DNA: TGTGCCAGCAGCCCACAGGATAGCGGGGTGTCCTACGAGCAGTACTTC